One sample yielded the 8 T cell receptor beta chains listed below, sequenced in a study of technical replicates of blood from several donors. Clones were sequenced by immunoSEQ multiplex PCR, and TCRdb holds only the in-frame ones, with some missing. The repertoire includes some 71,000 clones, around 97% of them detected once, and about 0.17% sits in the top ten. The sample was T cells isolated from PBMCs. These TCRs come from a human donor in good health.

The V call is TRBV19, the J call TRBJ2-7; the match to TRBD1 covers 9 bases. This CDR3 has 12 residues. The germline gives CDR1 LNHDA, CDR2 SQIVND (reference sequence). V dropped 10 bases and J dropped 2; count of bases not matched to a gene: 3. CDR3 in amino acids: CATGDRAYEQYF. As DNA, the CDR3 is TGTGCCACTGGGGACAGGGCCTACGAGCAGTACTTC. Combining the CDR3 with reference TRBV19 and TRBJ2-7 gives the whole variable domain DGGITQSPKYLFRKEGQNVTLSCEQNLNHDAMYWYRQDPGQGLRLIYYSQIVNDFQKGDIAEGYSVSREKKESFPLTVTSAQKNPTAFYLCATGDRAYEQYFGPGTRLTVT.

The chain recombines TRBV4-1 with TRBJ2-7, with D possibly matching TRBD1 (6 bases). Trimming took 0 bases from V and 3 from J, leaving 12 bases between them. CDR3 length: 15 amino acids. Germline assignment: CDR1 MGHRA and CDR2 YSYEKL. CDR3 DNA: TGCGCCAGCAGCCAAGATCTACAGGGTATCTACGAGCAGTACTTC. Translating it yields CASSQDLQGIYEQYF.

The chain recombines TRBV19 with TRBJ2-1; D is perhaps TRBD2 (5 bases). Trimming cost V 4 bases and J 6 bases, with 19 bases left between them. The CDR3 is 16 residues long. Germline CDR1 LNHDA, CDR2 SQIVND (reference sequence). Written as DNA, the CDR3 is TGTGCCAGTAGTACGAGGACTGTCACCGATCGCAATGAGCAGTTCTTC. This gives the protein CASSTRTVTDRNEQFF.

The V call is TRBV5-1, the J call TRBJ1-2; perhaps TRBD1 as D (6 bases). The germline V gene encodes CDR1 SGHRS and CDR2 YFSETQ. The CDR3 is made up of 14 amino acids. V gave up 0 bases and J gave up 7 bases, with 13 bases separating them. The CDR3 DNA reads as TGCGCCAGCAGCTTGGGGACAGACCTCGTTGGCTACACCTTC. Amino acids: CASSLGTDLVGYTF. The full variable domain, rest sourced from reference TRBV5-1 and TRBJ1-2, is KAGVTQTPRYLIKTRGQQVTLSCSPISGHRSVSWYQQTPGQGLQFLFEYFSETQRNKGNFPGRFSGRQFSNSRSEMNVSTLELGDSALYLCASSLGTDLVGYTFGSGTRLTVV.

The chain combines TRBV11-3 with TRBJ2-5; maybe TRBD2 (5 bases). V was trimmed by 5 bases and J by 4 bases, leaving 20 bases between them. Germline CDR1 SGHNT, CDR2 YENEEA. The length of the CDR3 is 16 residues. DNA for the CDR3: TGTGCCAGCAGCCCGATCGGAGGCCGAATTGGAGAGACCCAGTACTTC. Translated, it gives CASSPIGGRIGETQYF.

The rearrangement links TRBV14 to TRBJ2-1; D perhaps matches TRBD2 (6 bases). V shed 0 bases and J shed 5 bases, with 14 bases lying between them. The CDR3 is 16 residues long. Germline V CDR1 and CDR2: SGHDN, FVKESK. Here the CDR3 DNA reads TGTGCCAGCAGCCAAGAACTCCATAGCGGCGACAATGAGCAGTTCTTC. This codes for CASSQELHSGDNEQFF.

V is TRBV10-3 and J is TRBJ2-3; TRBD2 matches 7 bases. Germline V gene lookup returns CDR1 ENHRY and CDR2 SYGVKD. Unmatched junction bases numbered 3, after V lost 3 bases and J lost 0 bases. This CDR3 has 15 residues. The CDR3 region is CAISETSESTDTQYF. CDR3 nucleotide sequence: TGTGCCATCAGTGAAACTAGCGAGAGCACAGATACGCAGTATTTT.

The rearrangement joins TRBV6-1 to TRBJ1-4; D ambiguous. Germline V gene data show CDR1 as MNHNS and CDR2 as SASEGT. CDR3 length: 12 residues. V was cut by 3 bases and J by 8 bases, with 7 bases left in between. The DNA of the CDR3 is TGTGCCAGCAGTGACATGAGGGAAAAACTGTTTTTT. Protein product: CASSDMREKLFF.